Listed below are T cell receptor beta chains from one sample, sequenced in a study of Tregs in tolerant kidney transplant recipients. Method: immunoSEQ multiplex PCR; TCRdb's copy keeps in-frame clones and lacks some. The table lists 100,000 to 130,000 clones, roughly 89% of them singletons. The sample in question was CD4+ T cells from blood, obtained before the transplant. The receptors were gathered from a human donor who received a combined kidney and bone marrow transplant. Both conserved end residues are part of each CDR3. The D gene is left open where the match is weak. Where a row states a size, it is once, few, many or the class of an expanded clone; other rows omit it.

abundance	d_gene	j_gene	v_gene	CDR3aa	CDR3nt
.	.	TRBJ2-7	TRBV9	CASSVDPTGTYEQYF	TGTGCCAGCAGCGTAGACCCGACAGGTACCTACGAGCAGTACTTC
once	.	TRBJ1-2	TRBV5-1	CASSPRGGNYGYTF	TGCGCCAGCAGCCCCAGAGGAGGTAACTATGGCTACACCTTC
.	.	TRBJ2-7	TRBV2	CASSEVPVSYEQYF	TGTGCCAGCAGTGAGGTACCAGTCTCCTACGAGCAGTACTTC
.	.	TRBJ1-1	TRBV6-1	CASRRDTEAFF	TGTGCCAGCAGACGGGACACTGAAGCTTTCTTT
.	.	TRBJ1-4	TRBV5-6	CASSLTRRGLWEKLFF	TGTGCCAGCAGCTTAACGAGGAGGGGACTCTGGGAAAAACTGTTTTTT
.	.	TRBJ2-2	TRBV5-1	CASSQQGPRDTGELFF	TGCGCCAGCAGCCAGCAGGGCCCTAGGGACACCGGGGAGCTGTTTTTT
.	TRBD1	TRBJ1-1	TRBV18	CASSGQGTGTEAFF	TGTGCCAGCTCAGGACAGGGGACGGGCACTGAAGCTTTCTTT
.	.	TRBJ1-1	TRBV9	CASSVRTNTEAFF	TGTGCCAGCAGCGTTAGAACGAACACTGAAGCTTTCTTT
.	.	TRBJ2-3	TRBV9	CASSVTTGGTDTQYF	TGTGCCAGCAGCGTAACAACCGGAGGGACAGATACGCAGTATTTT
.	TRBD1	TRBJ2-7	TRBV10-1	CASSERTGGLYEQYF	TGCGCCAGCAGTGAGCGGACAGGGGGACTTTATGAGCAGTACTTC
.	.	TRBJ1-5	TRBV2	CASSGGSYSNQPQHF	TGTGCCAGCAGTGGCGGTAGTTATAGCAATCAGCCCCAGCATTTT
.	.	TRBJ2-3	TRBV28	CASSLGRTGDTQYF	TGTGCCAGCAGTTTAGGGCGGACGGGGGATACGCAGTATTTT
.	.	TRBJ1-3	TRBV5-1	CASSLGPGPGNTIYF	TGCGCCAGCAGCTTGGGGCCAGGCCCTGGAAACACCATATATTTT
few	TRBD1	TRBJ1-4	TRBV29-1	CSVGTGGREKLFF	TGCAGCGTCGGGACAGGGGGAAGAGAAAAACTGTTTTTT
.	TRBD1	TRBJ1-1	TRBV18	CASSPPGRDRGSAFF	TGTGCCAGCTCACCACCGGGCCGGGACAGGGGCTCAGCTTTCTTT
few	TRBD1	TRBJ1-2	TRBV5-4	CASSQTGVDGYTF	TGTGCCAGCAGCCAGACAGGGGTGGATGGCTACACCTTC
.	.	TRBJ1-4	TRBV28	CASQTRAANEKLFF	TGTGCCAGCCAGACGCGGGCGGCTAATGAAAAACTGTTTTTT
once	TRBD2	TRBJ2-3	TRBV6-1	CASSDWRGGTDTQYF	TGTGCCAGCAGTGATTGGCGGGGGGGCACAGATACGCAGTATTTT
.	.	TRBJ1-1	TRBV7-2	CASDVRTMNTEAFF	TGTGCCAGCGACGTGCGGACAATGAACACTGAAGCTTTCTTT
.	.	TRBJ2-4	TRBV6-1	CASSDNPTYAGIQYF	TGTGCCAGCAGTGACAACCCGACCTACGCGGGAATTCAGTACTTC
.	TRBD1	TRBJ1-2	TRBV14	CASSRKGQGGYGYTF	TGTGCCAGCAGCCGGAAAGGACAGGGAGGCTATGGCTACACCTTC
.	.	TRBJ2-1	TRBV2	CASSERSDRHFREQFF	TGTGCCAGCAGTGAAAGGTCGGATCGACATTTCCGAGAGCAGTTCTTC
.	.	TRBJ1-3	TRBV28	CASSFGVGQRNTIYF	TGTGCCAGCAGTTTCGGTGTCGGACAGCGAAACACCATATATTTT
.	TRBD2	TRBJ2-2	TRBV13	CASSPTNRLAGGNTGELFF	TGTGCCAGCAGCCCCACCAACCGACTAGCGGGAGGGAACACCGGGGAGCTGTTTTTT
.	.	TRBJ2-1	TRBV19	CASSIGGAVYNEQFF	TGTGCCAGTAGTATTGGAGGGGCCGTCTACAATGAGCAGTTCTTC
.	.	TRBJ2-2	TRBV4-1	CASSQVGVSGELFF	TGCGCCAGCAGCCAAGTAGGGGTGTCCGGGGAGCTGTTTTTT
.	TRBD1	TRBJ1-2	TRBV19	CALRTGVYGYTF	TGTGCCCTTCGGACAGGGGTTTATGGCTACACCTTC
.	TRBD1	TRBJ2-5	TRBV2	CASTEDRKETQYF	TGTGCCAGCACCGAGGACAGGAAAGAGACCCAGTACTTC
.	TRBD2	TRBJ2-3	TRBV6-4	CASSVVAGRSDTQYF	TGTGCCAGCAGTGTGGTAGCGGGACGCTCAGATACGCAGTATTTT
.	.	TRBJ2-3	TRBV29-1	CSVDRFTDTQYF	TGCAGCGTTGACAGGTTCACAGATACGCAGTATTTT
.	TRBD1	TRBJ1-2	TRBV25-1	CASRPTGPGRGYTF	TGTGCCAGCAGACCGACAGGGCCCGGGCGTGGCTACACCTTC
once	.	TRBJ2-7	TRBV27	CASSFGGGVNYEQYF	TGTGCCAGCAGTTTCGGAGGGGGCGTCAACTACGAGCAGTACTTC
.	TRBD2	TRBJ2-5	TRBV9	CASSSPRTSGQETQYF	TGTGCCAGCAGCTCCCCCAGGACTAGCGGCCAAGAGACCCAGTACTTC
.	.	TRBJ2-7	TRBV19	CASRGQREQYF	TGTGCCAGTAGAGGACAGAGAGAGCAGTACTTC
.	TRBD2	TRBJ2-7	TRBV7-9	CASRKSAGGAHEQYF	TGTGCCAGCAGGAAGTCAGCGGGAGGGGCCCACGAGCAGTACTTC
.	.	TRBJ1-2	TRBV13	CASSLDGQPNYGYTF	TGTGCCAGCAGCTTAGATGGGCAGCCTAACTATGGCTACACCTTC
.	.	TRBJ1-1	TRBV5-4	CASSLWGGSGNTEAFF	TGTGCCAGCAGCTTGTGGGGGGGCTCGGGAAACACTGAAGCTTTCTTT
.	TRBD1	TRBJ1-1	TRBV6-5	CASRTLTGRNTEAFF	TGTGCCAGCAGAACTCTGACAGGGAGGAACACTGAAGCTTTCTTT
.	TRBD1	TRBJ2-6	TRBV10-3	CAISDWDRDGPGANVLTF	TGTGCCATCAGTGATTGGGACAGGGACGGGCCTGGGGCCAACGTCCTGACTTTC
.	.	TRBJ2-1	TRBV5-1	CASSPGTQPYNEQFF	TGCGCCAGCAGCCCCGGGACTCAACCTTACAATGAGCAGTTCTTC
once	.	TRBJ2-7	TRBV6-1	CASSEEGHSSYEQYF	TGTGCCAGCAGTGAAGAAGGACACAGCTCCTACGAGCAGTACTTC
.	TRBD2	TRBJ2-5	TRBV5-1	CASSSGLAAQETQYF	TGCGCCAGCAGCTCGGGACTAGCGGCGCAAGAGACCCAGTACTTC